A single sample is the source of the 30 T cell receptor beta chains below, sequenced in a study of blood T cell repertoires in COVID-19. Sequencing used immunoSEQ multiplex PCR; TCRdb keeps in-frame clones, though not all of them. The data hold about 140,000 clones, with around 86% observed a single time. Sequencing input: peripheral blood. The receptors come from a human donor in a cohort sampled during active COVID-19.

The rearrangement uses TRBV7-3 and TRBJ2-3; D ambiguous. Trimming took 1 base from V and 1 from J, leaving 9 bases between them. The germline CDR1 and CDR2 sequences are SGHTA and FQGTGA. The CDR3 extends over 15 amino acids. The DNA for the CDR3 is TGTGCCAGCAGCTTAAGTTTAAGAGGCACAGATACGCAGTATTTT. This translates into CASSLSLRGTDTQYF. Based on the CDR3 plus reference TRBV7-3 and TRBJ2-3, the full variable domain is GAGVSQTPSNKVTEKGKYVELRCDPISGHTALYWYRQSLGQGPEFLIYFQGTGAADDSGLPNDRFFAVRPEGSVSTLKIQRTERGDSAVYLCASSLSLRGTDTQYFGPGTRLTVL.

The chain is built from TRBV28 and TRBJ2-7, with 8 bases identical to TRBD1. The CDR3 runs 17 residues. Trimming cost V 3 bases and J 3 bases; bases outside gene matches: 13. From germline, CDR1 is MDHEN and CDR2 SYDVKM. The CDR3, as DNA: TGTGCCAGCAGTTTGGCCCCCCCCGGGACAGGCTTCTACGAGCAGTACTTC. Amino acid sequence: CASSLAPPGTGFYEQYF.

Only one count was recorded for this clone. The chain employs TRBV4-3 and TRBJ2-1; possible D gene TRBD2, 6 bases. The CDR3 has 14 amino acids. Germline assignment: CDR1 LGHNA and CDR2 YSLEER. The V and J ends lost 3 bases and 9 bases respectively, with 15 bases between them. CDR3 coding DNA: TGCGCCAGCAGCCAGTATCCGGGACTGGGTGAGCAGTTCTTC. Amino acids: CASSQYPGLGEQFF.

The gene calls are TRBV4-1 and TRBJ2-6; maybe TRBD2 (7 bases). V gave up 0 bases and J gave up 0 bases, with 12 bases separating them. This CDR3 spans 18 amino acids. CDR1 and CDR2 from the germline V gene are MGHRA and YSYEKL. This CDR3 reads CASSQDGGGSSGANVLTF. As DNA, the CDR3 is TGCGCCAGCAGCCAAGACGGCGGGGGCAGCTCTGGGGCCAACGTCCTGACTTTC.

The chain links TRBV7-9 to TRBJ2-3, with TRBD2 matching over 8 bases. Unmatched junction bases numbered 5, after V lost 4 bases and J lost 2 bases. CDR1 and CDR2 from the germline V gene are SEHNR and FQNEAQ (reference sequence). The CDR3 loop spans 15 amino acids. The CDR3 DNA reads as TGTGCCAGCAGCTCCCAGGGACTAGACACAGATACGCAGTATTTT. Amino acid sequence: CASSSQGLDTDTQYF.

This sequence joins TRBV9 and TRBJ1-2; 7 positions agree with TRBD1. V dropped 4 bases and J dropped 6; count of bases not matched to a gene: 9. This CDR3 spans 14 amino acids. Looked up from germline, CDR1 is SGDLS and CDR2 is YYNGEE. The CDR3 DNA follows: TGTGCCAGCAGCAGCAGACAGGGAGAAAATGGCTACACCTTC. Translation: CASSSRQGENGYTF.

This CDR3 reads CASSLSQGSEQYF. Written as DNA, the CDR3 is TGTGCCAGCAGTTTATCACAGGGGAGTGAGCAGTACTTC. The genes are TRBV27 and TRBJ2-7; 7 positions match TRBD1. CDR1 is MNHEY, CDR2 SMNVEV, per germline (reference sequence). Unmatched junction bases numbered 3, after V lost 0 bases and J lost 7 bases. The CDR3 contains 13 residues.

J is TRBJ2-7 and V is TRBV27; 10 bases are a match to TRBD1. The CDR3 is 16 amino acids. Germline CDR1 MNHEY, CDR2 SMNVEV (reference sequence). Trimming at V came to 6 bases and at J to 3 bases, leaving 11 bases not matched to a gene. CDR3 bases: TGTGCCAGCAGCTTGAATGGCGGACAGGGGGTCTACGAGCAGTACTTC. Translating gives CASSLNGGQGVYEQYF.

This clone turned up a few times. The chain joins TRBV7-9 to TRBJ2-3; no clear D gene. The germline gives CDR1 SEHNR, CDR2 FQNEAQ (reference sequence). The ends were cut back, 10 bases at V and 7 bases at J, with 12 bases in the middle. This CDR3 has 11 amino acids. CDR3 in DNA: TGTGCCACTTCCGGAGCTAATACGCAGTATTTT. It yields the protein CATSGANTQYF.

The V call is TRBV7-2, the J call TRBJ2-5; D perhaps matches TRBD2 (6 bases). Germline V gene lookup returns CDR1 SGHTA and CDR2 FQGNSA. The CDR3 has 16 residues. V was shortened by 1 base and J by 0 bases, with 12 bases between the two germline ends. CDR3 sequence (DNA): TGTGCCAGCAGCTTAGTAGCCCGGACTAACCAAGAGACCCAGTACTTC. Its translation: CASSLVARTNQETQYF.

CDR3 region: CASRETTGSNTGELFF. The CDR3 DNA reads TGTGCCAGCAGGGAAACGACAGGATCGAACACCGGGGAGCTGTTTTTT. J is TRBJ2-2 and V is TRBV6-6; weak D call: TRBD1 (6 bases). Germline lookup yields CDR1 MNHNY and CDR2 SVGAGI (reference sequence). Trimming removed 6 bases from V and 0 bases from J, with 14 bases in between. This CDR3 comprises 16 residues.

The J gene is TRBJ2-7, the V gene TRBV4-2; TRBD1 is a possible D gene (6 bases). Germline V gene lookup returns CDR1 LGHNA and CDR2 YNFKEQ. Trimming left V 2 bases short and J 4 bases short, with 15 bases between. There are 15 residues in the CDR3. The CDR3 DNA sequence: TGTGCCAGCAGCCAAATTCAGGGGAGAGGTTACGAGCAGTACTTC. Translated: CASSQIQGRGYEQYF.

The chain links TRBV28 to TRBJ2-7, with TRBD1 matching 9 bases. Per germline, CDR1 MDHEN and CDR2 SYDVKM. V dropped 4 bases and J dropped 5; count of bases not matched to a gene: 6. The CDR3 extends over 14 amino acids. This CDR3 reads CASSSPGTGNEQYF. The CDR3 DNA is TGTGCCAGCAGTTCACCCGGGACAGGGAACGAGCAGTACTTC.

V usage is TRBV2 and J usage is TRBJ2-1; 11 bases align to TRBD1. The J segment lost 9 bases and the V segment lost 6 bases, leaving 4 bases of the junction unmatched. Looked up from germline, CDR1 is SNHLY and CDR2 is FYNNEI. The CDR3 length is 13 residues. The DNA of the CDR3 is TGTGCCAGCAGCGGGACAGGGGGAGGTGAGCAGTTCTTC. It yields the protein CASSGTGGGEQFF.

The chain carries TRBV19 and TRBJ2-7; 8 bases line up with TRBD2. Germline lookup yields CDR1 LNHDA and CDR2 SQIVND (reference sequence). The V and J ends lost 3 bases and 4 bases, in that order; junction bases with no gene match: 11. CDR3 length equals 16 residues. CDR3 residues: CASSISPREGRYEQYF. The CDR3 nucleotides read TGTGCCAGTAGTATCTCACCTCGGGAGGGCCGGTACGAGCAGTACTTC. The whole variable domain, remainder taken from reference TRBV19 and TRBJ2-7, is DGGITQSPKYLFRKEGQNVTLSCEQNLNHDAMYWYRQDPGQGLRLIYYSQIVNDFQKGDIAEGYSVSREKKESFPLTVTSAQKNPTAFYLCASSISPREGRYEQYFGPGTRLTVT.

V and J are TRBV10-3 and TRBJ2-7; D is unclear. CDR1 is ENHRY and CDR2 is SYGVKD in the germline V gene. The ends were cut back, 7 bases at V and 2 bases at J, with 12 bases in the middle. CDR3 length: 13 residues. CDR3 sequence: CAIKLTDTYEQYF. CDR3 bases: TGTGCCATCAAGCTGACCGACACCTACGAGCAGTACTTC.

The chain has TRBV27 and TRBJ1-2; 7 bases line up with TRBD1. Losses at the gene ends were 5 bases for V and 7 bases for J; bases not matched to a gene: 16. From germline, CDR1 is MNHEY and CDR2 SMNVEV (reference sequence). The length of the CDR3 is 16 residues. The CDR3 sequence is CASSRTGTEYPSGYTF. CDR3 bases: TGTGCCAGCAGTCGTACCGGGACAGAGTATCCATCTGGCTACACCTTC.

The J gene is TRBJ2-7, the V gene TRBV28; weak D call: TRBD2 (6 bases). The V end was cut by 3 bases, the J end by 3 bases, with 12 bases between. CDR1 and CDR2 (germline): MDHEN, SYDVKM. The CDR3 is 14 amino acids. The CDR3 reads CASSLRERRYEQYF. CDR3 bases: TGTGCCAGCAGTTTGCGGGAACGACGCTACGAGCAGTACTTC. Using reference TRBV28 and TRBJ2-7 for the parts outside the CDR3, the full variable domain is DVKVTQSSRYLVKRTGEKVFLECVQDMDHENMFWYRQDPGLGLRLIYFSYDVKMKEKGDIPEGYSVSREKKERFSLILESASTNQTSMYLCASSLRERRYEQYFGPGTRLTVT.

J is TRBJ2-3 and V is TRBV18, with a weak D call TRBD2 (5 bases). The CDR3 is made up of 13 amino acids. V was pared by 4 bases and J by 2 bases, with 7 bases between. CDR1 and CDR2 (germline): KGHSH, LQKENI. The CDR3: CASSRGDTDTQYF. The CDR3 coding sequence is TGTGCCAGCTCACGGGGAGACACAGATACGCAGTATTTT.

The chain uses TRBV5-1 and TRBJ2-5; tentative D call: TRBD2 (5 bases). Germline V gene data show CDR1 as SGHRS and CDR2 as YFSETQ. Trimming took off 0 bases at V and 5 bases at J, with 14 bases between the two ends. CDR3 length: 15 residues. The CDR3 here is CASSLVGEGVETQYF. The CDR3 nucleotides are TGCGCCAGCAGCTTGGTGGGAGAGGGTGTGGAGACCCAGTACTTC.

This chain uses TRBV7-8 with TRBJ1-6; D unresolved. Germline V gives CDR1 SGHVS, CDR2 FQNEAQ. The CDR3 spans 15 residues. V lost 2 bases to trimming and J lost 5 bases, with 10 bases between them. Written as DNA, the CDR3 is TGTGCCAGCAGCTTAATCCCCGGAGATAATTCACCCCTCCACTTT. It is translated as CASSLIPGDNSPLHF.

The chain employs TRBV10-3 and TRBJ2-5; 13 nucleotides line up with TRBD2. Germline V gene data show CDR1 as ENHRY and CDR2 as SYGVKD. V lost 6 bases to trimming and J lost 5 bases; unmatched junction nucleotides: 9. The CDR3 totals 16 residues. The CDR3 spells CAISQGLAGDGETQYF. DNA of the CDR3: TGTGCCATCAGCCAAGGACTAGCGGGAGATGGTGAGACCCAGTACTTC.

The chain couples TRBV2 to TRBJ2-5, with a tentative D call TRBD1 (6 bases). The CDR3 sequence is 15 residues long. Germline lookup yields CDR1 SNHLY and CDR2 FYNNEI. V lost 5 bases, J lost 2 bases, and 15 bases lay in between. CDR3 sequence (DNA): TGTGCCAGCAGTTACACAGGGACCCCACAAGAGACCCAGTACTTC. Residues: CASSYTGTPQETQYF.

This chain uses TRBV7-2 with TRBJ2-2; D is possibly TRBD2 (6 bases). In germline, CDR1 is SGHTA, CDR2 FQGNSA. Trimming left V 1 base short and J 1 base short, with 16 bases between. The CDR3 consists of 18 residues. The CDR3 region is CASSLEASVQLNTGELFF. The CDR3 bases are TGTGCCAGCAGCTTAGAGGCTAGCGTACAATTGAACACCGGGGAGCTGTTTTTT. The full variable domain, with the rest looked up from reference TRBV7-2 and TRBJ2-2, is GAGVSQSPSNKVTEKGKDVELRCDPISGHTALYWYRQSLGQGLEFLIYFQGNSAPDKSGLPSDRFSAERTGGSVSTLTIQRTQQEDSAVYLCASSLEASVQLNTGELFFGEGSRLTVL.

The V call is TRBV2, the J call TRBJ1-2; 7 nucleotides line up with TRBD1. V was pared by 1 base and J by 5 bases, with 1 base of the junction left unmatched. From germline, CDR1 is SNHLY and CDR2 FYNNEI. The CDR3 loop spans 13 amino acids. CDR3 sequence: CASSEEGAYGYTF. Written as DNA, the CDR3 is TGTGCCAGCAGTGAAGAGGGGGCGTATGGCTACACCTTC. The full variable domain, completed using reference TRBV2 and TRBJ1-2, is EPEVTQTPSHQVTQMGQEVILRCVPISNHLYFYWYRQILGQKVEFLVSFYNNEISEKSEIFDDQFSVERPDGSNFTLKIRSTKLEDSAMYFCASSEEGAYGYTFGSGTRLTVV.

Only one count was recorded for this clone. CDR3 sequence: CASSQRSGRGQGTDTQYF. CDR3 bases: TGTGCCAGCAGCCAACGTTCAGGGAGGGGTCAGGGCACAGATACGCAGTATTTT. The chain combines TRBV7-2 with TRBJ2-3, with TRBD2 matching 7 bases. V trimming: 5 bases; J trimming: 1 base; junction bases outside the gene matches: 15. This CDR3 comprises 18 residues. The V gene's germline CDR1 is SGHTA and CDR2 FQGNSA.

This chain uses TRBV28 with TRBJ2-2, with a weak D call TRBD1 (6 bases). Germline V gene data show CDR1 as MDHEN and CDR2 as SYDVKM. V was shortened by 6 bases and J by 7 bases, with 15 bases between the two germline ends. This CDR3 is built from 14 residues. CDR3 nucleotide sequence: TGTGCCAGCAGCTACCAACAGGGTTACGGGGAGCTGTTTTTT. Its translation: CASSYQQGYGELFF.

The J gene is TRBJ2-1, the V gene TRBV5-1; TRBD1 aligns across 12 bases. Per germline, CDR1 SGHRS and CDR2 YFSETQ. The CDR3 totals 16 residues. Losses at the gene ends were 4 bases for V and 3 bases for J; bases not matched to a gene: 5. The CDR3 is CASSQGTGGVYNEQFF. CDR3 coding DNA: TGCGCCAGCAGCCAAGGGACAGGGGGCGTCTACAATGAGCAGTTCTTC.

A few counts support this clone. The rearrangement joins TRBV4-1 to TRBJ2-1, with a weak D call TRBD2 (6 bases). V lost 0 bases and J 4 bases, leaving 13 bases between the germline ends. Germline CDR1 is MGHRA and CDR2 is YSYEKL. The CDR3 has 16 amino acids. DNA for the CDR3: TGCGCCAGCAGCCAAGATACCCGGGAGACTTACAATGAGCAGTTCTTC. Translating it yields CASSQDTRETYNEQFF.

The gene calls are TRBV7-2 and TRBJ2-7; 8 nucleotides line up with TRBD2. CDR1 is SGHTA and CDR2 is FQGNSA in the germline V gene. The CDR3 is 14 residues long. The junction had 3 bases not matched to a gene; V was cut back by 3 bases and J by 2 bases. CDR3 protein: CASSFREGPYEQYF. CDR3 DNA sequence: TGTGCCAGCAGCTTTCGGGAGGGCCCCTACGAGCAGTACTTC.